The sequence of this T cell receptor beta chain was determined in a study of cytomegalovirus exposure and HLA in healthy donors. About the research overall: Later, an analysis reported that the roughly 120 validation repertoires had used the same platform as the 666 first-cohort repertoires. Study-level findings and limits: A subsequent analysis found that TCR clusters from the first cohort also tended to co-occur in the roughly 120 validation repertoires, with 90% to 95% of cluster scores above 0.

Germline CDR1 reads MDHEN; CDR2 reads SYDVKM. The germline V and J ends were trimmed by 1 base and 4 bases, with 19 bases remaining between them. The CDR3 runs 18 residues. In regard to this clone: Its antigen is not known.

The protocol was immunoSEQ multiplex PCR, while the TCRdb copy is restricted to in-frame clones and leaves out a portion. The repertoire holds fewer than 85,000 clones, with about 90% as singletons. The clonotype comes from a woman between 18 and 29 years old in good health and CMV-seropositive. Sequenced sample: PBMCs. The genes are TRBV28 and TRBJ2-2; the D gene is possibly TRBD2 (6 bases). CDR3 region: CASSLYTNAGSATGELFF. CDR3 sequence (DNA): TGTGCCAGCAGTTTATACACAAACGCGGGATCGGCCACCGGGGAGCTGTTTTTT. Full variable domain (missing parts from reference TRBV28 and TRBJ2-2): DVKVTQSSRYLVKRTGEKVFLECVQDMDHENMFWYRQDPGLGLRLIYFSYDVKMKEKGDIPEGYSVSREKKERFSLILESASTNQTSMYLCASSLYTNAGSATGELFFGEGSRLTVL.